This entry lists 21 T cell receptor beta chains sequenced from one sample in a study of blood T cell repertoires in COVID-19. The table came from immunoSEQ multiplex PCR; TCRdb's copy has only in-frame clones and leaves some out. The sample has under 250,000 clones, 75% to 85% seen once. The sample comprised PBMCs or T cells enriched from blood (not recorded which). The receptors shown here come from a woman in her fifties or sixties with acute COVID-19.

J is TRBJ1-1 and V is TRBV15; TRBD1 aligns across 7 bases. In germline, CDR1 is LNHNV, CDR2 YYDKDF (reference sequence). The CDR3 is 16 amino acids. Unmatched junction bases numbered 15, after V lost 5 bases and J lost 6 bases. Here the CDR3 DNA reads TGTGCCACCAGCCCGACCCGACAGGGTCGTTACTCTGAAGCTTTCTTT. Translated: CATSPTRQGRYSEAFF.

This chain joins TRBV6-1 and TRBJ1-4, with 8 bases identical to TRBD1. Germline-derived CDR1 and CDR2 are MNHNS and SASEGT. V lost 0 bases to trimming and J lost 8 bases; unmatched junction nucleotides: 5. The CDR3 runs 15 residues. In nucleotides, the CDR3 is TGTGCCAGCAGTGAAGCGGGCAGGGGGCTGGAAAAACTGTTTTTT. Encoded protein: CASSEAGRGLEKLFF.

The chain is built from TRBV19 and TRBJ1-5, with 9 bases lining up with TRBD1. The germline V gene has CDR1 LNHDA and CDR2 SQIVND (reference sequence). V shed 7 bases, J shed 4 bases, and the junction held 8 bases outside the gene matches. The CDR3 loop spans 15 amino acids. CDR3 coding DNA: TGTGCCAGTATTCCCGGGACAGGGACAAATCAGCCCCAGCATTTT. Protein product: CASIPGTGTNQPQHF.

The chain couples TRBV3-1 (or the pseudogene TRBV3-2) to TRBJ2-1, with unresolved D. The CDR3 is made up of 13 amino acids. V lost 10 bases and J lost 8, with 18 bases in between. Germline V gives CDR1 LGHDT, CDR2 YNNKEL (reference sequence). CDR3 coding DNA: TGTGCCACCCTGGGCACCTCGACGGATGAGCAGTTCTTC. This translates into CATLGTSTDEQFF.

This clone occurred once. The J gene is TRBJ2-5, the V gene TRBV6-5; D uncertain. Germline V gene data show CDR1 as MNHEY and CDR2 as SVGAGI. Trimming took 5 bases from V and 3 from J, leaving 10 bases between them. This CDR3 contains 13 residues. The CDR3 region has the DNA TGTGCCAGCAGTCGAAGCCATAAAGAGACCCAGTACTTC. Encoded protein: CASSRSHKETQYF.

This sequence joins TRBV7-3 and TRBJ2-3, with TRBD2 as a possible D gene (5 bases). CDR1 is SGHTA, CDR2 FQGTGA, per germline. The CDR3 consists of 13 residues. V lost 5 bases and J 6 bases, leaving 12 bases between the germline ends. The CDR3 is CASSPGIGDTQYF. CDR3 nucleotides: TGTGCCAGCAGCCCCGGGATTGGGGATACGCAGTATTTT.

The chain combines TRBV4-2 with TRBJ2-5; 7 bases map to TRBD2. Germline lookup yields CDR1 LGHNA and CDR2 YNFKEQ. This CDR3 is 14 amino acids long. J lost 4 bases, V lost 1 base, and 3 bases had no gene match. As DNA, the CDR3 is TGTGCCAGCAGCCAAGGACTAGCAGCAGAGACCCAGTACTTC. Translation: CASSQGLAAETQYF.

This chain connects TRBV5-6 to TRBJ2-3; 8 nucleotides agree with TRBD1. The CDR3 runs 16 residues. Trimming removed 7 bases from V and 4 bases from J; junction bases left unmatched: 14. Germline CDR1 reads SGHDT; CDR2 reads YYEEEE. CDR3: CASALFPRGQPDTQYF. The CDR3 bases are TGTGCCAGCGCCCTCTTTCCCAGGGGGCAGCCAGATACGCAGTATTTT. Drawing the rest from reference TRBV5-6 and TRBJ2-3, the complete variable domain is DAGVTQSPTHLIKTRGQQVTLRCSPKSGHDTVSWYQQALGQGPQFIFQYYEEEERQRGNFPDRFSGHQFPNYSSELNVNALLLGDSALYLCASALFPRGQPDTQYFGPGTRLTVL.

This clone has ten or more counts. The CDR3 sequence is CASSPQTGYSNQPQHF. CDR3 bases: TGTGCCAGCAGCCCCCAGACGGGGTATAGCAATCAGCCCCAGCATTTT. V usage is TRBV7-2 and J usage is TRBJ1-5, with D uncertain. The CDR3 is 16 residues long. V lost 5 bases and J lost 0, with 14 bases in between. Germline-derived CDR1 and CDR2 are SGHTA and FQGNSA.

The chain uses TRBV27 and TRBJ1-4; TRBD1 matches at 8 bases. V lost 3 bases, J lost 8 bases, and 8 bases stayed unmatched. The CDR3 covers 15 residues. In germline, CDR1 is MNHEY, CDR2 SMNVEV (reference sequence). The DNA for the CDR3 is TGTGCCAGCAGTTTCTTGGACAGGGTTGGCGAAAAACTGTTTTTT. This encodes CASSFLDRVGEKLFF.

The chain joins TRBV5-6 to TRBJ1-3; D is unclear. The germline V gene encodes CDR1 SGHDT and CDR2 YYEEEE. This CDR3 region has 15 residues. V dropped 0 bases and J dropped 0 bases, with 7 bases sitting between them. DNA of the CDR3: TGTGCCAGCAGCTTGGGGCAGTACTCTGGAAACACCATATATTTT. This sequence encodes CASSLGQYSGNTIYF.

The J gene is TRBJ1-6, the V gene TRBV19, with a tentative D call TRBD1 (5 bases). This CDR3 has 15 amino acids. V was pared by 5 bases and J by 6 bases, with 14 bases between. CDR1 is LNHDA and CDR2 is SQIVND in the germline V gene (reference sequence). In nucleotides, the CDR3 is TGTGCCAGTAGTTCCCAGGGAAGAGGTAATTCACCCCTCCACTTT. It encodes CASSSQGRGNSPLHF.

This sequence joins TRBV6-1 and TRBJ2-1; 11 bases fit TRBD2. J was trimmed by 4 bases and V by 1 base; bases with no gene match: 12. CDR3 length equals 19 residues. CDR1 MNHNS and CDR2 SASEGT come from the germline V gene. The CDR3: CASSEGRASGGPRYNEQFF. CDR3 bases: TGTGCCAGCAGTGAAGGACGGGCTAGCGGGGGGCCTAGATACAATGAGCAGTTCTTC.

V and J are TRBV27 and TRBJ1-5, with a tentative D call TRBD1 (5 bases). The CDR3 is made up of 16 amino acids. Trimming cost V 4 bases and J 2 bases, with 15 bases left between them. The germline V gene encodes CDR1 MNHEY and CDR2 SMNVEV (reference sequence). In nucleotides, the CDR3 is TGTGCCAGCAGTTCCCAAAACTGGGGGGGCAATCAGCCCCAGCATTTT. It encodes CASSSQNWGGNQPQHF.

The genes are TRBV14 and TRBJ2-7, with 8 bases that match TRBD2. In germline, CDR1 is SGHDN, CDR2 FVKESK. Trimming cost V 4 bases and J 2 bases; bases outside gene matches: 10. There are 16 residues in the CDR3. DNA for the CDR3: TGTGCCAGCAGCCCAAGCGGGGGACTACCTACCTACGAGCAGTACTTC. Translated: CASSPSGGLPTYEQYF.

V usage is TRBV9 and J usage is TRBJ2-1, with a weak D call TRBD2 (5 bases). Trimming shortened V by 0 bases and J by 4 bases, and 23 bases separated the two germline ends. The CDR3 is made up of 19 amino acids. Germline lookup yields CDR1 SGDLS and CDR2 YYNGEE. In DNA, the CDR3 is TGTGCCAGCAGCGTAGCACCGGGGATGGGAAACAGCGCTTACAATGAGCAGTTCTTC. It yields the protein CASSVAPGMGNSAYNEQFF.

As DNA, the CDR3 is TGTGCCAGCTCATTTTCTCAGGGCCACGACACTGAAGCTTTCTTT. This gives the protein CASSFSQGHDTEAFF. The chain is built from TRBV18 and TRBJ1-1; D is perhaps TRBD1 (5 bases). The V gene's germline CDR1 is KGHSH and CDR2 LQKENI. V shed 5 bases and J shed 3 bases, with 16 bases lying between them. This CDR3 spans 15 amino acids.

The chain has TRBV5-1 and TRBJ1-1; TRBD1 is a possible D gene (5 bases). The V gene lost 0 bases and the J gene lost 0 bases, with 12 bases spanning the gap. CDR1 is SGHRS, CDR2 YFSETQ, per germline. This CDR3 has 16 amino acids. The CDR3 sequence: CASSLGSRVMNTEAFF. The CDR3 nucleotides are TGCGCCAGCAGCTTGGGGTCCAGGGTAATGAACACTGAAGCTTTCTTT.

The DNA for the CDR3 is TGTGCCAGTAGTATGGCGGTTAAAGGAGGCTACACCTTC. Its translation: CASSMAVKGGYTF. The V call is TRBV19, the J call TRBJ1-2; no reliable D call. Germline CDR1 reads LNHDA; CDR2 reads SQIVND (reference sequence). The CDR3 length is 13 residues. The ends were cut back, 3 bases at V and 8 bases at J, with 13 bases in the middle.

V and J are TRBV30 and TRBJ1-2; possible D gene TRBD1, 5 bases. Germline V gene lookup returns CDR1 GTSNPN and CDR2 SVGIG (reference sequence). This CDR3 has 14 residues. The V end was cut by 2 bases, the J end by 2 bases, with 12 bases between. The chain's CDR3 is CAWSYGGGNYGYTF. The CDR3 bases are TGTGCCTGGAGTTATGGCGGGGGAAACTATGGCTACACCTTC.

J is TRBJ2-5 and V is TRBV5-1; 8 positions match TRBD2. The CDR3 sequence is 13 residues long. Losses at the gene ends were 1 base for V and 5 bases for J; bases not matched to a gene: 1. From germline, CDR1 is SGHRS and CDR2 YFSETQ. CDR3 protein: CASSLRGGETQYF. DNA of the CDR3: TGCGCCAGCAGCTTGCGCGGGGGGGAGACCCAGTACTTC. Looking up the rest from reference TRBV5-1 and TRBJ2-5 gives the full variable domain: KAGVTQTPRYLIKTRGQQVTLSCSPISGHRSVSWYQQTPGQGLQFLFEYFSETQRNKGNFPGRFSGRQFSNSRSEMNVSTLELGDSALYLCASSLRGGETQYFGPGTRLLVL.